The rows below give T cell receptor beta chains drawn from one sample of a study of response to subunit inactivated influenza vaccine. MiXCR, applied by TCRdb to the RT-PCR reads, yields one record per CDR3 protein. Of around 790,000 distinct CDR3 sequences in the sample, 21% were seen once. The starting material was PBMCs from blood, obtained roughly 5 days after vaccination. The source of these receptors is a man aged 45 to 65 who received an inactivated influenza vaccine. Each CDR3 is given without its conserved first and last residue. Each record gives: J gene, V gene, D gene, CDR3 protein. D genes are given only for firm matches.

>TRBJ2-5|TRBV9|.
ASSVNQETQY
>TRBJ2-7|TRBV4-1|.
ASSQDFRLRNEQY
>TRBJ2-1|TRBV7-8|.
ASSSPPKGSSYNEQF
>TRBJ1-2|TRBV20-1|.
SARDRGLYGYT
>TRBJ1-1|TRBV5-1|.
ASSLDRGAMNTEAF
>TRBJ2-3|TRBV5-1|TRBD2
ASSLATSGRRSTQY
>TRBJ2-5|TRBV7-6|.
ASSLAQAAETQY
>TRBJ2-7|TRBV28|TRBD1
ASKITGTAYEQY
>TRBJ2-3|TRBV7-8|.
ASSQSGKGSAYTQY
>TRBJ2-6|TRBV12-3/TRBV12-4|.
ASPGSGANVLT
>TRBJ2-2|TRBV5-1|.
ASVSGSNTGELF
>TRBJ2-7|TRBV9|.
ASSVGGSEQY
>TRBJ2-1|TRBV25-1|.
ASSAHRADYNEQF
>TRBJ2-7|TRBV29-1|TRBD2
SVEMATSGNYEQY
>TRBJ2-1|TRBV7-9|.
ASSRPGLHYEQF
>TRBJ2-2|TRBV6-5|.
ASSYRAENTGELF
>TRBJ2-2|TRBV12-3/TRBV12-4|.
ASSLARVTGELF
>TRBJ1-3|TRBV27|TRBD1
ASSPYRDRVAGNTIY
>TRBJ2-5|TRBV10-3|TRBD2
AISGIGTSGGKETQY
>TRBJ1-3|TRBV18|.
ASSPKQSGNTIY
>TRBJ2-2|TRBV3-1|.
ASSQGQEIGELF
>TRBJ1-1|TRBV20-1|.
SAWLGNTEAF
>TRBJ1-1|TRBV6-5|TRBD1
ASSYSMGQRKGAF
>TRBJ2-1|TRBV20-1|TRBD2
SASDGSGVYNEQF
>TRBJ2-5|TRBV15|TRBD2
ATSRALTSFGETQY
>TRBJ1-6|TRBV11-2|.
ASSLGGAQSPLH
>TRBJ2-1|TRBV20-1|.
TPWDEQF
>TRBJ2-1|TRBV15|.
ATSRDGLPEGYNEQF